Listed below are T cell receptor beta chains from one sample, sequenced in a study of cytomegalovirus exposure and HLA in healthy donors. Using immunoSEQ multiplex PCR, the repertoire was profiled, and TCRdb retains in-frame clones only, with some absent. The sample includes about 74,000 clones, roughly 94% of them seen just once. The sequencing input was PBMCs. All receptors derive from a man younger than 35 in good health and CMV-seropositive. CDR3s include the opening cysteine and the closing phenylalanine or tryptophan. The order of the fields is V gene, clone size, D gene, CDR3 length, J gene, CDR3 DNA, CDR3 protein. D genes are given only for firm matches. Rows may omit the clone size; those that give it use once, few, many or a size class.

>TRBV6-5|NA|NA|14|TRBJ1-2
TGTGCCAGCAGTTACTCCTTCGAAGCCTATGGCTACACCTTC
CASSYSFEAYGYTF
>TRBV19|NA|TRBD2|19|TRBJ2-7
TGTGCCACCCGATTTGAGGCTAGCGGGGCTCCTACGAAGTACTACGAGCAGTACTTC
CATRFEASGAPTKYYEQYF
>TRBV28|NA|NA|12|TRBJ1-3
TGTGCCAGCAGTTACCCGGGTAACACCATATATTTT
CASSYPGNTIYF
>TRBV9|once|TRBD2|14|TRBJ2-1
TGTGCCAGCAGCGTAGCGGGAGGAGAAAATGAGCAGTTCTTC
CASSVAGGENEQFF
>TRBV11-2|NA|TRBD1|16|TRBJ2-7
TGTGCCAGCAGACCCGAGCCGGGACAGGGTTTATACGAGCAGTACTTC
CASRPEPGQGLYEQYF
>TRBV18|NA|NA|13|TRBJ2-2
TGTGCCAGCTCGTCTCAGGGCCACGGGGAGCTGTTTTTT
CASSSQGHGELFF
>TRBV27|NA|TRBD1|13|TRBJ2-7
TGTGCCAGCAAAAAGGGGGCAAGCTACGAGCAGTACTTC
CASKKGASYEQYF
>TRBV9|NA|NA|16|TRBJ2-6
TGTGCCAGCAGCCTAGCCTGGGCTTCCGGGGCCAACGTCCTGACTTTC
CASSLAWASGANVLTF
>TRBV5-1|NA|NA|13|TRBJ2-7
TGCGCCAGCAGCTTGGGGAGCTCCTACGAGCAGTACTTC
CASSLGSSYEQYF
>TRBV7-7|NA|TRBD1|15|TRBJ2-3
TGTGCTAGCAGCAGATACGGGACAGGCACAGATACGCAGTATTTT
CASSRYGTGTDTQYF
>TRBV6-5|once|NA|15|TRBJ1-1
TGTGTCAGCAGTTCCTATCGGCAGGGATTCTCTGAAGCTTTCTTT
CVSSSYRQGFSEAFF
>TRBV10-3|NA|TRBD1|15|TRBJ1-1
TGTGCCATCACTCCGGGACAGGGGGCGAACACTGAAGCTTTCTTT
CAITPGQGANTEAFF
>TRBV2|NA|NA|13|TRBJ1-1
TGTGCCAGCAGGTTTCGGGGGGACTCTGAAGCTTTCTTT
CASRFRGDSEAFF
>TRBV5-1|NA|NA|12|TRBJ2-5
TGCGCCAGCAGCCAGAATAGCCAGACCCAGTACTTC
CASSQNSQTQYF
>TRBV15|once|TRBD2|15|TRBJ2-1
TGTGCCACCAGCAGGCGGGGGGAGGGCCGTAATGAGCAGTTCTTC
CATSRRGEGRNEQFF
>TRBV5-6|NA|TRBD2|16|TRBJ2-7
TGTGCCAGCAGCTTTGGACTAGCGGGAGGTATGTACGAGCAGTACTTC
CASSFGLAGGMYEQYF
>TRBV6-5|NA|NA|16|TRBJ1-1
TGTGCCAGCAGTTACTCGAACCCAGGGGAAGAAACTGAAGCTTTCTTT
CASSYSNPGEETEAFF
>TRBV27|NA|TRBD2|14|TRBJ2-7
TGTGCCAGCAGACGGACTAGCGGGAGTTACGAGCAGTACTTC
CASRRTSGSYEQYF
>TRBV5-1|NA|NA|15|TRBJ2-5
TGCGCCAGCAGCTTCCAGCCAGGGCCCGAAGAGACCCAGTACTTC
CASSFQPGPEETQYF
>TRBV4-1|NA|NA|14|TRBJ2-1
TGCGCCAGCAGCCCTAGTACTGGAGATGGGACTCGGGTCTTC
CASSPSTGDGTRVF
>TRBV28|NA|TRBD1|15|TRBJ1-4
TGTGCCAGCAGTTTATGGGGGACAGATAATGAAAAACTGTTTTTT
CASSLWGTDNEKLFF
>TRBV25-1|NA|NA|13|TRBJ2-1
TGTGCCAGCAGTGACGGGAAGCGGGATGAGCAGTTCTTC
CASSDGKRDEQFF
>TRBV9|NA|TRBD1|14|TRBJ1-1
TGTGCCAGCAGCGTATCCCAGGGGGACACTGAAGCTTTCTTT
CASSVSQGDTEAFF
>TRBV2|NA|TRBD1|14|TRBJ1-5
TGTGCCAGCACCACAGGGGGTGGGCGTCAGCCCCAGCATTTT
CASTTGGGRQPQHF
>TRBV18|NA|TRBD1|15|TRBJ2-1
TGTGCCAGCTCTCCGAACAGGGGCAGAGTCAATGAGCAGTTCTTC
CASSPNRGRVNEQFF
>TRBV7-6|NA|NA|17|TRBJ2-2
TGTGCCAGCAGCTTAACCCCGGCCACAGCGAACACCGGGGAGCTGTTTTTT
CASSLTPATANTGELFF
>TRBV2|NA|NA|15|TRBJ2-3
TGTGCCAGCAGTGAACTCCCACGGGGTTCAGATACGCAGTATTTT
CASSELPRGSDTQYF
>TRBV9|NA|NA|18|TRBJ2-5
TGTGCCAGCAGCGTAGACGGCCGTAGCGGAGCTGGGCAAGAGACCCAGTACTTC
CASSVDGRSGAGQETQYF
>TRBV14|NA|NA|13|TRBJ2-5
TGTGCCAGCAGCCAGCGGACAGTGGAGACCCAGTACTTC
CASSQRTVETQYF
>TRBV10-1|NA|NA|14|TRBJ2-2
TGCGCCAGCAGTGATCGGGGAAGTGCCGGGGAGCTGTTTTTT
CASSDRGSAGELFF
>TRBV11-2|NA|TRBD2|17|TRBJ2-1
TGTGCCAGCAGCTTAGTCCTAGGCGGGAGCGGGTACAATGAGCAGTTCTTC
CASSLVLGGSGYNEQFF
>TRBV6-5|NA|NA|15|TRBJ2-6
TGTGCCAGCAGTCTTGGAGGGGCTGGGGCCAACGTCCTGACTTTC
CASSLGGAGANVLTF
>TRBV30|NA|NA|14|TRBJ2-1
TGTGCCTGGAGTGGGGGAGCTTCTAGGACTGAGCAGTTCTTC
CAWSGGASRTEQFF
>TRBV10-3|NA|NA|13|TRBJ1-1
TGTGCCATCAGTGAGAGGGAGGACACTGAAGCTTTCTTT
CAISEREDTEAFF
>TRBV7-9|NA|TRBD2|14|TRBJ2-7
TGTGCCAGCAGCTCGGGGGGGAGCTCCTACGAGCAGTACTTC
CASSSGGSSYEQYF
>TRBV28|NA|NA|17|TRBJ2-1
TGTGCCAGCATTCCCCTAGGGGTGGGGAGGAGTAACAATGAGCAGTTCTTC
CASIPLGVGRSNNEQFF
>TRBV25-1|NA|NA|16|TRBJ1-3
TGTGCCAGCAGTTCCCCCCCCGGGAGCTCTGGAAACACCATATATTTT
CASSSPPGSSGNTIYF
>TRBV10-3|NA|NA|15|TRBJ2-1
TGTGCCATCAACTTTAAGGGACTCTCCTACAATGAGCAGTTCTTC
CAINFKGLSYNEQFF
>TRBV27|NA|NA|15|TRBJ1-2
TGTGCCAGCAGTTCCCTGGGGGGGACTCACTATGGCTACACCTTC
CASSSLGGTHYGYTF
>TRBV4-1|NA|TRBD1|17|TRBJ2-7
TGCGCCAGCAGCCGTCTTGGGACAGGGCCGCGATCCTACGAGCAGTACTTC
CASSRLGTGPRSYEQYF
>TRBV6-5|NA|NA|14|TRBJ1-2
TGTGCCAGCAGTTGGGACACGAGATCCTATGGCTACACCTTC
CASSWDTRSYGYTF
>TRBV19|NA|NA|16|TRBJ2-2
TGTGCCAGTAGTATAGATAGGCAGGCCTACACCGGGGAGCTGTTTTTT
CASSIDRQAYTGELFF
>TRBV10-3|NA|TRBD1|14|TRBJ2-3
TGTGCCATGCGAGGACAGGGCATCACAGATACGCAGTATTTT
CAMRGQGITDTQYF
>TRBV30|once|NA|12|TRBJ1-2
TGTGCCTGGAGTGGCCTCTATGAGGGCTACACCTTC
CAWSGLYEGYTF
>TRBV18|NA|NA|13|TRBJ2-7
TGTGCCAGCTCACCAGGCAGGGAAGACGAGCAGTACTTC
CASSPGREDEQYF
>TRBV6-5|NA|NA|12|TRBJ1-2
TGTGCCAGCAGTCCCCCAGGAGGAGGCTACACCTTC
CASSPPGGGYTF